This is a list of T cell receptor beta chains from one sample in a study of T-cell reconstitution after alpha-beta-depleted transplantation in children. One entry per CDR3 protein results from TCRdb running MiXCR on the PCR reads. The profile shows about 610,000 distinct CDR3 sequences, over 9.5% of them singletons. The sample in question was PBMCs from the stem cell graft donor, obtained from the stem cell graft. The receptors were sampled from a human donor who donated a stem cell graft to a child with acute myeloid leukemia. CDR3s include the opening cysteine and the closing phenylalanine or tryptophan. The D gene is left open where the match is weak. Clone sizes are given selectively: once, few, many, or a class where the clone is expanded.

clone_size: many
d_call: -
v_call: TRBV29-1
j_call: TRBJ2-1
cdr3_aa: CSVDSGKGVNEQFF
cdr3_nt: TGCAGCGTTGATAGTGGGAAGGGGGTCAACGAGCAGTTCTTC

clone_size: few
d_call: TRBD1
v_call: TRBV6-1
j_call: TRBJ2-7
cdr3_aa: CAGPDRAIPQSSYEQYF
cdr3_nt: TGTGCCGGCCCGGACAGGGCCATCCCACAAAGCTCCTACGAGCAGTACTTC

clone_size: few
d_call: -
v_call: TRBV5-5
j_call: TRBJ2-5
cdr3_aa: CASSLLGGPQETQYF
cdr3_nt: TGTGCCAGCAGCTTGCTCGGCGGACCCCAAGAGACCCAGTACTTC

clone_size: many
d_call: -
v_call: TRBV29-1
j_call: TRBJ2-1
cdr3_aa: CSVEVLGSSVTFYNEQFF
cdr3_nt: TGCAGCGTTGAAGTGCTTGGGTCTAGCGTGACCTTTTACAATGAGCAGTTCTTC

clone_size: many
d_call: -
v_call: TRBV29-1
j_call: TRBJ2-1
cdr3_aa: CSVGTSEQFF
cdr3_nt: TGCAGCGTTGGGACGTCTGAGCAGTTCTTC

clone_size: few
d_call: TRBD2
v_call: TRBV12-3/TRBV12-4
j_call: TRBJ2-1
cdr3_aa: CASSFLVAGTDEQFF
cdr3_nt: TGTGCCAGCAGTTTCTTGGTAGCGGGAACGGATGAGCAGTTCTTC

clone_size: many
d_call: TRBD2
v_call: TRBV2
j_call: TRBJ2-1
cdr3_aa: CASSGEREPYNEQFF
cdr3_nt: TGTGCCAGCAGTGGTGAGCGGGAGCCCTACAATGAGCAGTTCTTC

clone_size: many
d_call: -
v_call: TRBV7-3
j_call: TRBJ2-7
cdr3_aa: CASSLAGGLPYEQYF
cdr3_nt: TGTGCCAGCAGTCTTGCCGGCGGGCTACCCTACGAGCAGTACTTC

clone_size: few
d_call: -
v_call: TRBV20-1
j_call: TRBJ1-6
cdr3_aa: CSANLGLGNSPLHF
cdr3_nt: TGCAGTGCTAACCTAGGTTTAGGGAATTCACCCCTCCACTTT

clone_size: -
d_call: TRBD2
v_call: TRBV3-1
j_call: TRBJ2-7
cdr3_aa: CASSPGTSGTKQYF
cdr3_nt: TGTGCCAGCAGCCCCGGGACTAGCGGGACCAAGCAGTACTTC

clone_size: few
d_call: -
v_call: TRBV28
j_call: TRBJ2-4
cdr3_aa: CASNDSNKWGTTGKNIQYF
cdr3_nt: TGTGCCAGCAATGACAGCAACAAGTGGGGCACAACAGGAAAAAACATTCAGTACTTC

clone_size: many
d_call: -
v_call: TRBV7-9
j_call: TRBJ1-2
cdr3_aa: CASSLARGENYGYTF
cdr3_nt: TGTGCCAGCAGCTTAGCGAGAGGAGAGAACTATGGCTACACCTTC

clone_size: many
d_call: -
v_call: TRBV10-3
j_call: TRBJ2-5
cdr3_aa: CARNKLVESSETQYF
cdr3_nt: TGTGCCAGGAACAAACTAGTAGAATCAAGCGAGACCCAGTACTTC

clone_size: few
d_call: -
v_call: TRBV20-1
j_call: TRBJ2-7
cdr3_aa: CSARDPNSSSYEQYF
cdr3_nt: TGCAGTGCTAGAGATCCGAACTCGAGCTCCTACGAGCAGTACTTC

clone_size: few
d_call: TRBD2
v_call: TRBV11-2
j_call: TRBJ2-5
cdr3_aa: CASSFKWGGILAGGQETQYF
cdr3_nt: TGTGCCAGCAGCTTCAAATGGGGGGGTATCTTAGCGGGAGGGCAGGAGACCCAGTACTTC

clone_size: few
d_call: -
v_call: TRBV6-5
j_call: TRBJ2-2
cdr3_aa: CASSYTTGVNTGELFF
cdr3_nt: TGTGCCAGCAGCTACACGACAGGAGTAAACACCGGGGAGCTGTTTTTT

clone_size: -
d_call: -
v_call: TRBV7-3
j_call: TRBJ1-6
cdr3_aa: CASSLGGGYNSPLHF
cdr3_nt: TGTGCCAGCAGCCTTGGGGGGGGCTATAATTCACCCCTCCACTTT

clone_size: -
d_call: TRBD2
v_call: TRBV20-1
j_call: TRBJ2-4
cdr3_aa: CSARAFGTSLDIQYF
cdr3_nt: TGCAGTGCTAGAGCCTTCGGGACTAGCTTAGACATTCAGTACTTC

clone_size: few
d_call: -
v_call: TRBV18
j_call: TRBJ2-2
cdr3_aa: CASSSRAGVNTGELFF
cdr3_nt: TGTGCCAGCTCATCGCGGGCAGGGGTTAACACCGGGGAGCTGTTTTTT

clone_size: few
d_call: TRBD2
v_call: TRBV20-1
j_call: TRBJ2-1
cdr3_aa: CSATGLAGGLGEQFF
cdr3_nt: TGCAGTGCTACGGGACTAGCGGGAGGGCTGGGTGAGCAGTTCTTC

clone_size: few
d_call: -
v_call: TRBV9
j_call: TRBJ1-3
cdr3_aa: CASSVGGRDTIYF
cdr3_nt: TGTGCCAGCAGCGTAGGAGGTCGGGACACCATATATTTT

clone_size: -
d_call: TRBD2
v_call: TRBV25-1
j_call: TRBJ2-4
cdr3_aa: CASSRLAGGPNIQYF
cdr3_nt: TGTGCCAGCTCCCGGCTAGCGGGAGGGCCGAACATTCAGTACTTC

clone_size: many
d_call: TRBD2
v_call: TRBV11-2
j_call: TRBJ2-7
cdr3_aa: CASSFSSGYGGTYEQYF
cdr3_nt: TGTGCCAGCAGCTTCAGTTCAGGGTACGGGGGGACCTACGAGCAGTACTTC

clone_size: few
d_call: -
v_call: TRBV18
j_call: TRBJ2-1
cdr3_aa: CASSPPWTDKGTNEQFF
cdr3_nt: TGTGCCAGCTCACCACCGTGGACAGATAAAGGCACAAATGAGCAGTTCTTC

clone_size: many
d_call: TRBD2
v_call: TRBV4-3
j_call: TRBJ2-1
cdr3_aa: CASSDSGRYNEQFF
cdr3_nt: TGCGCCAGCAGCGATAGCGGGAGATACAATGAGCAGTTCTTC

clone_size: many
d_call: -
v_call: TRBV6-5
j_call: TRBJ2-5
cdr3_aa: CASSYSRDKYF
cdr3_nt: TGTGCCAGCAGTTACTCCCGGGACAAGTACTTC

clone_size: -
d_call: TRBD2
v_call: TRBV20-1
j_call: TRBJ2-1
cdr3_aa: CSARAPSGSGEQFF
cdr3_nt: TGCAGTGCTAGAGCCCCTAGCGGGAGTGGTGAGCAGTTCTTC

clone_size: -
d_call: -
v_call: TRBV2
j_call: TRBJ2-3
cdr3_aa: CASSALGRPTDTQYF
cdr3_nt: TGTGCCAGCAGTGCTCTAGGCAGACCCACAGATACGCAGTATTTT

clone_size: many
d_call: -
v_call: TRBV20-1
j_call: TRBJ2-2
cdr3_aa: CSARGWGVAGELFF
cdr3_nt: TGCAGTGCTAGGGGGTGGGGCGTGGCCGGGGAGCTGTTTTTT

clone_size: -
d_call: -
v_call: TRBV18
j_call: TRBJ2-2
cdr3_aa: CASSPIGGPGELFF
cdr3_nt: TGTGCCAGCTCACCCATTGGAGGACCCGGGGAGCTGTTTTTT

clone_size: -
d_call: -
v_call: TRBV7-9
j_call: TRBJ1-1
cdr3_aa: CASSLGAGKNTEAFF
cdr3_nt: TGTGCCAGCAGCTTAGGGGCAGGGAAGAACACTGAAGCTTTCTTT

clone_size: many
d_call: -
v_call: TRBV12-3/TRBV12-4
j_call: TRBJ2-2
cdr3_aa: CASSLAGGTGYPGELFF
cdr3_nt: TGTGCCAGCAGTTTAGCGGGGGGAACAGGGTACCCCGGGGAGCTGTTTTTT

clone_size: few
d_call: -
v_call: TRBV6-6
j_call: TRBJ1-1
cdr3_aa: CASSPRSFQSFF
cdr3_nt: TGTGCCAGCAGTCCCCGGTCTTTTCAATCTTTCTTT

clone_size: -
d_call: -
v_call: TRBV3-1
j_call: TRBJ1-1
cdr3_aa: CASSQDFIGRNTEAFF
cdr3_nt: TGTGCCAGCAGCCAAGATTTCATAGGAAGGAACACTGAAGCTTTCTTT

clone_size: few
d_call: TRBD1
v_call: TRBV20-1
j_call: TRBJ1-2
cdr3_aa: CSAPTGTGRGYTF
cdr3_nt: TGCAGTGCTCCAACCGGGACAGGGAGAGGCTACACCTTC

clone_size: -
d_call: -
v_call: TRBV20-1
j_call: TRBJ2-7
cdr3_aa: CSARDPTGNSYEQYF
cdr3_nt: TGCAGTGCTAGAGATCCCACAGGGAACTCCTACGAGCAGTACTTC